This is a list of T cell receptor beta chains from one sample in a study of T-cell reconstitution after alpha-beta-depleted transplantation in children. Each CDR3 protein gets one entry after TCRdb re-called the PCR reads with MiXCR. The table records roughly 300,000 distinct CDR3 sequences, 10% of them present only once. Sequencing was performed on PBMCs from the stem cell graft donor, taken from the stem cell graft. These receptors came from a human donor who donated a stem cell graft to a child with acute lymphoblastic leukemia. Each CDR3 is given with its conserved first and last residue. D genes are given only for firm matches. A clone size is listed for some rows: how often the clone was seen (once, few, many), or a class if it is expanded.

cdr3_aa cdr3_nt d_call v_call clone_size j_call
CSARDFRTGDEKLFF TGCAGTGCTAGAGATTTCAGGACAGGGGATGAAAAACTGTTTTTT TRBD1 TRBV20-1 few TRBJ1-4
CSAPLAGDSYNEQFF TGCAGTGCCCCGCTAGCGGGGGACTCCTACAATGAGCAGTTCTTC TRBD2 TRBV20-1 few TRBJ2-1
CATMGLNIQYF TGTGCGACTATGGGACTAAACATTCAGTACTTC - TRBV10-3 many TRBJ2-4
CASSPRDYGTDTQYF TGTGCCAGCAGCCCTCGGGACTACGGCACAGATACGCAGTATTTT TRBD2 TRBV7-2 - TRBJ2-3
CASHLRRQFF TGTGCCAGCCATCTTCGTAGGCAGTTCTTC - TRBV6-5 many TRBJ2-1
CASSRDRVTYEQYF TGCGCCAGCAGCCGGGACAGGGTAACGTACGAGCAGTACTTC TRBD1 TRBV4-3 - TRBJ2-7
CASSLVVVQGRTNEQFF TGCGCCAGCAGCTTGGTAGTTGTACAGGGGCGTACAAATGAGCAGTTCTTC TRBD1 TRBV5-1 few TRBJ2-1
CASSRRAQTTYAKAYEQYF TGTGCCAGCAGTCGAAGGGCCCAGACCACTTATGCCAAGGCCTACGAGCAGTACTTC - TRBV6-1 - TRBJ2-7
CTSSQEPGQGATNEKLFF TGCACCAGCAGCCAAGAGCCAGGACAGGGGGCAACTAATGAAAAACTGTTTTTT - TRBV1 - TRBJ1-4
CASSPARGFDYTF TGTGCCAGCAGCCCGGCCAGGGGATTTGACTACACCTTC - TRBV3-1 few TRBJ1-2
CSARDFTELMQETQYF TGCAGTGCTAGAGATTTTACTGAACTTATGCAAGAGACCCAGTACTTC - TRBV20-1 - TRBJ2-5
CASSLAGGFYEQYF TGTGCCAGCAGTCTAGCGGGAGGATTCTACGAGCAGTACTTC TRBD2 TRBV12-3/TRBV12-4 - TRBJ2-7
CATSSRANSNQPQHF TGTGCCACCAGCTCCAGGGCCAATAGCAATCAGCCCCAGCATTTT - TRBV24-1 - TRBJ1-5
CASSSPGYVRTEAFF TGTGCCAGCAGTTCCCCCGGATATGTTCGGACTGAAGCTTTCTTT - TRBV28 - TRBJ1-1
CASSDGTSGTYEQYF TGTGCCAGCAGTGACGGGACTAGCGGGACCTACGAGCAGTACTTC TRBD2 TRBV25-1 many TRBJ2-7
CASSLSPLQGAFSYNEQFF TGTGCCAGCAGTTTAAGTCCCCTGCAGGGGGCATTTTCCTACAATGAGCAGTTCTTC TRBD1 TRBV28 - TRBJ2-1
CASRPAPNQGQGASNTEAFF TGTGCTAGCAGGCCTGCCCCGAATCAAGGACAGGGGGCGTCGAACACTGAAGCTTTCTTT TRBD1 TRBV7-7 - TRBJ1-1
CASSFSVLSGELFF TGTGCCAGCAGCTTTAGCGTCCTCTCCGGGGAGCTGTTTTTT - TRBV5-5 - TRBJ2-2
CASSLPSGLAGDQETQYF TGTGCCAGCAGCTTACCCTCGGGACTAGCGGGGGACCAAGAGACCCAGTACTTC TRBD2 TRBV11-1 few TRBJ2-5
CATSNPLAGGYNEQFF TGTGCCACCAGCAACCCACTAGCGGGAGGCTACAATGAGCAGTTCTTC TRBD2 TRBV15 - TRBJ2-1
CASSLDRGADTQYF TGTGCCAGCAGCTTGGACAGGGGGGCAGATACGCAGTATTTT TRBD1 TRBV7-2 - TRBJ2-3
CGLRGGGLSNTGELFF TGTGGACTCCGAGGAGGGGGGCTTTCGAACACCGGGGAGCTGTTTTTT - TRBV11-3 many TRBJ2-2
CATGQFRSSTDTQYF TGTGCCACCGGCCAGTTCCGATCCAGCACAGATACGCAGTATTTT - TRBV6-1 few TRBJ2-3
CSAKGTDTQYF TGCAGTGCTAAGGGTACAGATACGCAGTATTTT - TRBV20-1 - TRBJ2-3
CASSLKEFPGLAGDNEQFF TGTGCCAGCAGCTTAAAGGAGTTCCCGGGACTAGCGGGAGATAATGAGCAGTTCTTC TRBD2 TRBV7-6 - TRBJ2-1
CASSARLAGHHNEQFF TGTGCTAGCAGCGCCCGACTAGCGGGCCACCACAATGAGCAGTTCTTC TRBD2 TRBV7-7 few TRBJ2-1
CASSYSTSRQADSYEQYF TGTGCCAGCAGTTACTCTACTTCTCGGCAGGCGGACTCCTACGAGCAGTACTTC - TRBV6-2/TRBV6-3 few TRBJ2-7
CASSLNTIYF TGTGCCAGCAGCCTTAACACCATATATTTT - TRBV7-9 - TRBJ1-3
CATQGLPGNEQFF TGCGCCACCCAGGGGCTCCCGGGGAATGAGCAGTTCTTC - TRBV5-1 many TRBJ2-1
CASGRDIQYF TGTGCCAGCGGCCGCGACATTCAGTACTTC - TRBV6-5 many TRBJ2-4
CASSYRGASSYEQYF TGTGCCAGCAGCTACAGGGGGGCGAGCTCCTACGAGCAGTACTTC TRBD1 TRBV7-2 few TRBJ2-7
CATSRAPPGTGYEQYF TGTGCCACCAGCAGAGCTCCTCCCGGGACAGGCTACGAGCAGTACTTC TRBD1 TRBV15 few TRBJ2-7